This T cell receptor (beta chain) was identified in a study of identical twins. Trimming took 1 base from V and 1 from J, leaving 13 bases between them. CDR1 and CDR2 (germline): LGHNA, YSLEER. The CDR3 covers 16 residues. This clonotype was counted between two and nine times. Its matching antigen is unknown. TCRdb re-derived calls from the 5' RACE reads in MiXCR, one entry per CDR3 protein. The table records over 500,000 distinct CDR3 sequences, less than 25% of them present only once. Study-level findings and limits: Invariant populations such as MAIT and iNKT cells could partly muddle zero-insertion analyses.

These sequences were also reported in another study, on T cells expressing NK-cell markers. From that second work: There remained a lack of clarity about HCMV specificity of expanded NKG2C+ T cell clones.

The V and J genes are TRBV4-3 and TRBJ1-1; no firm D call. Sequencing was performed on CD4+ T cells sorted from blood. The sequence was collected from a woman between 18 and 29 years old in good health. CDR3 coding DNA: TGCGCCAGCAGCCAAGGTATCCAGACGGCGAACACTGAAGCTTTCTTT. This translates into CASSQGIQTANTEAFF.